This T cell receptor beta chain was retrieved from a study of blood T cell repertoires in COVID-19. Background on the study: The origin of the acute and convalescent COVID-19 samples was the United States, Italy and Spain.

This table comes from immunoSEQ multiplex PCR, and its TCRdb copy is limited to in-frame clones, with some not included. This sample yields approximately 200,000 clones, of which about 84% are seen a single time; 7.4% belongs to the top ten. CDR3 length: 18 residues. Germline V gene lookup returns CDR1 MNHEY and CDR2 SMNVEV (reference sequence). J gave up 0 bases and V 2 bases, and 5 bases lay outside the gene matches. Residents of 20 to 25 US areas, aged about 18 to 89 years, made up the participants. Participants reported their clinical history, and cohort assignment relied on those reports. The sample taken for sequencing was PBMCs or T cells enriched from blood (not recorded which). The chain carries TRBV27 and TRBJ2-1; TRBD2 matches 12 bases. The TCR was taken from a woman between 40 and 55 years old with acute COVID-19. The chain's CDR3 is CASSLGLAGTSSYNEQFF. The DNA for the CDR3 is TGTGCCAGCAGTTTAGGACTAGCGGGGACGAGCTCCTACAATGAGCAGTTCTTC.